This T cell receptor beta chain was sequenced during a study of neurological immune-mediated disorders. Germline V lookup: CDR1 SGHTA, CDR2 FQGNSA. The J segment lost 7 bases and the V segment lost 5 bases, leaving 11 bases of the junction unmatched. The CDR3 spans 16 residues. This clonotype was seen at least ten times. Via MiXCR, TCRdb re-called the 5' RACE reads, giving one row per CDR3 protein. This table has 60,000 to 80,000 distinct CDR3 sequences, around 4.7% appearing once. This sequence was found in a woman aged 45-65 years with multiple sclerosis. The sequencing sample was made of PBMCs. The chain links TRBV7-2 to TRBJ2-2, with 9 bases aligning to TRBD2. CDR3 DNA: TGTGCCAGCAGCCAATACCGACTAGCGGTTGGCGGGGAGCTGTTTTTT. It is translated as CASSQYRLAVGGELFF.